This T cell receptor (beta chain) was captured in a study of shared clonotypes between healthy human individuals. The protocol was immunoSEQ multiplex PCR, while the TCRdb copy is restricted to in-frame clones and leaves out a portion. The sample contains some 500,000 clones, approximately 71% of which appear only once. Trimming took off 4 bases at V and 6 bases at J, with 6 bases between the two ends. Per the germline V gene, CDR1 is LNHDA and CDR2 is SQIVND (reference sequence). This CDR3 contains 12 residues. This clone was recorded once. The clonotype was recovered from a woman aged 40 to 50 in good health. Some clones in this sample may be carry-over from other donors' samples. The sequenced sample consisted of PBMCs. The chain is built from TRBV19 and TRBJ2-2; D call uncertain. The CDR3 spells CASSTPPGELFF. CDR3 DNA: TGTGCCAGTAGTACTCCACCCGGGGAGCTGTTTTTT.